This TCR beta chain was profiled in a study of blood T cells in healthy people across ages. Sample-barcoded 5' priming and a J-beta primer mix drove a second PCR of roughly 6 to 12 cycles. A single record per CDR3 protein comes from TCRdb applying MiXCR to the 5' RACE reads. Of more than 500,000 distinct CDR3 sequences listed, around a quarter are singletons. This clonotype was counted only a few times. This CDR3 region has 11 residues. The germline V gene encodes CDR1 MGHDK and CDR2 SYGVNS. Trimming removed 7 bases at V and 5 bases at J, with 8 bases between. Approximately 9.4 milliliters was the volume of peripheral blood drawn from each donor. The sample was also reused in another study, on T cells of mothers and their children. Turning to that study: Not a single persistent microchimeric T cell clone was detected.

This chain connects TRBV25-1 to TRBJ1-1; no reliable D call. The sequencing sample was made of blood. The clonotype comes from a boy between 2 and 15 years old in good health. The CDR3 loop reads CASTALTEAFF. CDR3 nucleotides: TGTGCCAGCACCGCACTAACTGAAGCTTTCTTT. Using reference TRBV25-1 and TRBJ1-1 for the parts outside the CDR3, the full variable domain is EADIYQTPRYLVIGTGKKITLECSQTMGHDKMYWYQQDPGMELHLIHYSYGVNSTEKGDLSSESTVSRIRTEHFPLTLESARPSHTSQYLCASTALTEAFFGQGTRLTVV.